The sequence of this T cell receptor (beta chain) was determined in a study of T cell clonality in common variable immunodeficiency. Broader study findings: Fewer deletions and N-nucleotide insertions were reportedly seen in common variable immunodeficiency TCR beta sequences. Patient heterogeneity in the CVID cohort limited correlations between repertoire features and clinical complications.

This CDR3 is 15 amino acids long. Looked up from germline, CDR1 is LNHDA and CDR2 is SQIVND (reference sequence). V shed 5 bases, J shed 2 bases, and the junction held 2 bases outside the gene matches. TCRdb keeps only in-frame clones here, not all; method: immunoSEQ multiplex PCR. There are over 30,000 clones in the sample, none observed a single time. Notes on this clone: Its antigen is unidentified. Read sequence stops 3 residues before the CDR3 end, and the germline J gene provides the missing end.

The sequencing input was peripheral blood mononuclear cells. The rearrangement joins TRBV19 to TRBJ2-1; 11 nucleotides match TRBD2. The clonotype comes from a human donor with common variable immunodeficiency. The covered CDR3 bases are TGTGCCAGTAGTCCACTAGCGGGAGCCTACAATGAG. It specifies CASSPLAGAYNE. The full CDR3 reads CASSPLAGAYNEQFF.